This TCR beta chain was recorded in a study of shared clonotypes between healthy human individuals. Study-wide results and caveats: The four-donor shared clonotypes exceeded non-shared clonotypes in generation probability, with non-shared ones scoring lower.

Clones were sequenced by immunoSEQ multiplex PCR, and TCRdb holds only the in-frame ones, with some missing. The repertoire holds approximately 1.1 million clones, with approximately 78% as singletons. Only one count was recorded for this clone. As yet, its antigen is unknown. Germline CDR1 is SGHRS and CDR2 is YFSETQ. The CDR3 spans 13 residues. Deletions cut 6 bases from V and 6 bases from J, with 15 bases between. This sequence joins TRBV5-1 and TRBJ1-1, with D possibly being TRBD1 (6 bases). The sample consisted of memory CD4+ T cells from PBMCs. Subset of the sample: CD45RA-negative fraction. The source of this sequence is a young man in good health. Some clones in this sample may be carry-over from other donors' samples. The CDR3 protein is CASTVQGGAEAFF. The CDR3 DNA reads TGCGCCAGCACGGTACAGGGAGGCGCTGAAGCTTTCTTT. The full variable domain, in which reference TRBV5-1 and TRBJ1-1 provide the parts outside the CDR3, is KAGVTQTPRYLIKTRGQQVTLSCSPISGHRSVSWYQQTPGQGLQFLFEYFSETQRNKGNFPGRFSGRQFSNSRSEMNVSTLELGDSALYLCASTVQGGAEAFFGQGTRLTVV.